This paragraph reports one T cell receptor beta chain. What it recognizes is unknown. The sample comes from a study of shared clonotypes between healthy human individuals. Study at large: The plates for each donor numbered three CD4 naive, three CD4 memory, two CD8 naive and one CD8 memory. The study's findings and limits: Depth was large, yet rarefaction showed that sorted-subset sequencing was incomplete. Naive subsets, compared against memory subsets, generally had larger estimated richness values.

The CDR3 spans 16 residues. The V segment lost 4 bases and the J segment 3 bases; nucleotides outside the gene matches: 7. Germline V lookup: CDR1 MNHEY, CDR2 SMNVEV (reference sequence). Profiling relied on immunoSEQ multiplex PCR, and the TCRdb table lists in-frame clones only, not all of them. The sample consists of about 680,000 clones, 90% to 95% of them appearing once. Naive-designated CD8 cells lacked CD45RO, were positively enriched for CCR7, and omitted terminally differentiated effector memory CD45RA+ cells. This TCR derives from a man aged 25 to 40 in good health. The sequencing input was naive CD8+ T cells sorted from blood. The chain is built from TRBV27 and TRBJ2-1; 9 bases are a match to TRBD2. CDR3 protein: CASSSFSGSSYNEQFF. The CDR3 DNA reads TGTGCCAGCAGTTCATTTAGCGGGAGTAGCTACAATGAGCAGTTCTTC.